The clone carrying this T cell receptor (beta chain) was recorded at least ten times. The V gene lost 3 bases and the J gene lost 1 base, with 16 bases spanning the gap. This CDR3 comprises 17 residues. Germline V gene lookup returns CDR1 LNHDA and CDR2 SQIVND (reference sequence). The data originate from a study of T cells in Graves' hyperthyroidism and ophthalmopathy. Looking at the study overall: Peripheral blood was taken when the disease was first diagnosed, before any treatment began.

Authors of the study amplified TCR beta CDR3 regions from RNA transcripts. The HTBI primer set served for first-round RT-PCR of the TCR CDR3. Using its own MiXCR run on the multiplex PCR reads, TCRdb lists one record per CDR3 protein. The data show 300,000 to 400,000 distinct CDR3 sequences, approximately 17% seen once. Patients affected by ophthalmopathy presented a Clinical Activity Score of at least 3, a NOSPECS grade of at least 4, and disease duration below 3 months. Each diagnosis was grounded in clinical symptoms, serum thyroxine and TRAb, thyroid ultrasound, and orbital computed tomography. The J gene is TRBJ1-5, the V gene TRBV19, with a tentative D call TRBD1 (6 bases). Material: blood. The receptor's source is a man aged 18 to 29 with Graves' ophthalmopathy. The CDR3 reads CASSILAPDRSNQPQHF. The CDR3 bases are TGTGCCAGTAGTATCCTTGCCCCCGACAGGAGCAATCAGCCCCAGCATTTT.